One sample yielded the 14 T cell receptor beta chains listed below, sequenced in a study of blood T cell repertoires in COVID-19. Sequenced by immunoSEQ multiplex PCR; TCRdb stores in-frame clones only, minus some. The repertoire holds some 370,000 clones, with around 90% as singletons. The source material was peripheral blood. These receptors were taken from a man between 18 and 29 years old with active or convalescent COVID-19.

The V call is TRBV29-1, the J call TRBJ1-2, with 7 bases aligning to TRBD1. This CDR3 spans 15 amino acids. J gave up 1 base and V 0 bases, and 5 bases lay outside the gene matches. Per the germline V gene, CDR1 is SQVTM and CDR2 is ANQGSEA. The CDR3 DNA reads as TGCAGCGTTGAAGATCTCGCAGGGGGTAACTATGGCTACACCTTC. Its translation: CSVEDLAGGNYGYTF.

CDR3 coding DNA: TGTGCCAGCAGCCAGACAGCGTTTGTTGAAAAACTGTTTTTT. Translation: CASSQTAFVEKLFF. The chain carries TRBV5-5 and TRBJ1-4, with D possibly TRBD1 on 5 matching bases. V lost 4 bases, J lost 7 bases, and 14 bases lay in between. Germline V gene lookup returns CDR1 SGHKS and CDR2 YYEKEE (reference sequence). The CDR3 has 14 amino acids.

The chain combines TRBV29-1 with TRBJ1-1; TRBD1 matches at 9 bases. The CDR3 has 14 amino acids. Per the germline V gene, CDR1 is SQVTM and CDR2 is ANQGSEA. V lost 7 bases and J lost 4; bases outside the gene matches: 10. The CDR3 DNA is TGCAGCGCCCGCCGGGACAGGGACGGCACTGAAGCTTTCTTT. It encodes CSARRDRDGTEAFF.

This clone occurred many times. The genes are TRBV12-3 or TRBV12-4 and TRBJ1-2; D perhaps matches TRBD1 (5 bases). Trimming shortened V by 3 bases and J by 8 bases, and 13 bases separated the two germline ends. The CDR3 extends over 13 amino acids. The CDR3: CASSFAGRDGYTF. In DNA form, the CDR3 reads TGTGCCAGCAGTTTCGCGGGGCGAGACGGCTACACCTTC.

The J gene is TRBJ2-1, the V gene TRBV24-1, with 12 bases fitting TRBD2. The CDR3 contains 16 residues. J lost 5 bases, V lost 3 bases, and 4 bases had no gene match. Per the germline V gene, CDR1 is KGHDR and CDR2 is SFDVKD. The CDR3, as DNA: TGTGCCACCAGTGATCCGGGGACTAGCGGGCACAATGAGCAGTTCTTC. Protein: CATSDPGTSGHNEQFF.

This clone was recorded a few times. The chain uses TRBV21-1 and TRBJ2-2; the table's D call, TRBD1, has no DNA check behind it. TRBV21-1 is a pseudogene. The CDR3 has 17 amino acids. CDR3 DNA sequence: TGTGCCAGCAGCAAATTCCCGACAGGAGAGAACACCGGGGAGCTGTTTTTT. Residues: CASSKFPTGENTGELFF.

Comment on this clone: Additional DNA sequences in this sample encode the identical CDR3. This chain joins TRBV9 and TRBJ2-1, with 12 bases matching TRBD2. The CDR3 contains 18 residues. In germline, CDR1 is SGDLS, CDR2 YYNGEE. With V trimmed by 0 bases and J by 0 bases, 4 bases remained unmatched. CDR3 sequence reads: CASSVEGLAGSSYNEQFF. CDR3 in DNA: TGTGCCAGCAGCGTAGAGGGACTAGCGGGTAGCTCCTACAATGAGCAGTTCTTC.

The genes are TRBV19 and TRBJ2-1; no definite D call. The length of the CDR3 is 14 residues. Trimming stripped 3 bases from V and 8 bases from J, with 14 bases between. Germline assignment: CDR1 LNHDA and CDR2 SQIVND (reference sequence). The CDR3 DNA reads TGTGCCAGTAGTATTTTCTTTTTAGTGGATGAGCAGTTCTTC. It encodes CASSIFFLVDEQFF. Looking up the rest from reference TRBV19 and TRBJ2-1 gives the full variable domain: DGGITQSPKYLFRKEGQNVTLSCEQNLNHDAMYWYRQDPGQGLRLIYYSQIVNDFQKGDIAEGYSVSREKKESFPLTVTSAQKNPTAFYLCASSIFFLVDEQFFGPGTRLTVL.

The rearrangement links TRBV9 to TRBJ2-1; TRBD2 might be the D (5 bases). CDR3 length: 15 residues. Trimming pared 0 bases from V and 2 bases from J, leaving 9 bases between. Germline assignment: CDR1 SGDLS and CDR2 YYNGEE. The CDR3 nucleotides read TGTGCCAGCAGCGTAGGAGGGCACGCCTACAATGAGCAGTTCTTC. As protein: CASSVGGHAYNEQFF.

V gene TRBV7-2 combines with J gene TRBJ2-5; 8 nucleotides agree with TRBD2. After removal of 3 bases from V and 6 bases from J, the junction contained 12 bases not matched to a gene. This CDR3 is 16 amino acids long. Germline V lookup: CDR1 SGHTA, CDR2 FQGNSA. The CDR3 DNA reads TGTGCCAGCAGCTTCAAACCGGGACTAGAGGGTCAGACCCAGTACTTC. It specifies CASSFKPGLEGQTQYF.

This chain uses TRBV18 with TRBJ2-5, with 8 bases aligning to TRBD1. This CDR3 has 18 amino acids. Germline trimming cut 5 bases from V and 5 bases from J; bases unmatched to any gene: 19. Germline-derived CDR1 and CDR2 are KGHSH and LQKENI. The chain's CDR3 is CASSTTPAGGWLRETQYF. The DNA of the CDR3 is TGTGCCAGCTCAACCACCCCGGCAGGGGGCTGGTTGAGGGAGACCCAGTACTTC.

V and J are TRBV24-1 and TRBJ2-1; tentative D call: TRBD1 (5 bases). The CDR3 length is 16 residues. Germline V gives CDR1 KGHDR, CDR2 SFDVKD. The V end was cut by 5 bases, the J end by 3 bases, with 16 bases between. The CDR3 protein is CATSVLTGKGYNEQFF. CDR3 sequence (DNA): TGTGCCACCAGTGTCCTTACAGGTAAAGGCTACAATGAGCAGTTCTTC.

The chain couples TRBV15 to TRBJ2-7; the D gene is possibly TRBD2 (6 bases). From germline, CDR1 is LNHNV and CDR2 YYDKDF (reference sequence). V was trimmed by 1 base and J by 2 bases, leaving 12 bases between them. CDR3 length equals 15 residues. DNA of the CDR3: TGTGCCACCAGCAGAGTGTTCGGGGGTCCCTACGAGCAGTACTTC. This encodes CATSRVFGGPYEQYF. The full variable domain, in which reference TRBV15 and TRBJ2-7 provide the parts outside the CDR3, is DAMVIQNPRYQVTQFGKPVTLSCSQTLNHNVMYWYQQKSSQAPKLLFHYYDKDFNNEADTPDNFQSRRPNTSFCFLDIRSPGLGDTAMYLCATSRVFGGPYEQYFGPGTRLTVT.

J is TRBJ1-6 and V is TRBV18, with a possible D match to TRBD1 (5 bases). V was clipped by 2 bases and J by 0 bases, with 8 bases between them. The V gene's germline CDR1 is KGHSH and CDR2 LQKENI. This CDR3 region has 16 residues. For the CDR3, the DNA is TGTGCCAGCTCACCAGACAGATCCTCCTATAATTCACCCCTCCACTTT. Residues: CASSPDRSSYNSPLHF.